The 5 T cell receptor beta chains given below trace back to one sample, sequenced in a study of CD8+ T cells in alopecia areata. Treatment here: oral pan-JAK inhibitor, 5-10 mg twice daily. Sequencing used cDNA as its template, made by extracting RNA and reverse transcribing it. Measured with immunoSEQ multiplex PCR; TCRdb has only the in-frame clones, and not every one. The table lists 100,000 to 140,000 clones, about 83% of them singletons. The sample was CD8+ T cells sorted from blood, taken at week 24, from a patient treated with tofacitinib. Source of these receptors: a human donor with alopecia areata.

The chain links TRBV29-1 to TRBJ1-2; TRBD1 matches 8 bases. V lost 2 bases and J lost 8; bases outside the gene matches: 7. The CDR3 runs to 13 residues. The germline V gene has CDR1 SQVTM and CDR2 ANQGSEA. CDR3 loop: CSVEKQGAEGYTF. CDR3 nucleotides: TGCAGCGTTGAAAAGCAGGGGGCCGAGGGCTACACCTTC.

This sequence joins TRBV9 and TRBJ1-2; D remains ambiguous. V lost 0 bases to trimming and J lost 2 bases, with 11 bases between them. Germline CDR1 and CDR2: SGDLS and YYNGEE. The CDR3 totals 15 residues. Here the CDR3 DNA reads TGTGCCAGCAGCGTAGCACCGATGGGAAACTATGGCTACACCTTC. Translated, it gives CASSVAPMGNYGYTF.

V is TRBV7-9 and J is TRBJ2-1; 11 bases fit TRBD2. The CDR3 length is 13 residues. The V gene end was trimmed by 11 bases and the J gene end by 6 bases; junction bases not matched to a gene: 6. Per the germline V gene, CDR1 is SEHNR and CDR2 is FQNEAQ (reference sequence). CDR3 sequence reads: CASLAGGPNEQFF. As DNA, the CDR3 is TGTGCCTCCTTAGCGGGGGGGCCCAATGAGCAGTTCTTC.

The rearrangement links TRBV18 to TRBJ2-7; TRBD1 or TRBD2 may be the D gene (5 bases each). Germline CDR1 and CDR2: KGHSH and LQKENI. The CDR3 length is 14 residues. With 5 bases removed from V and 7 bases from J, the gap between germline ends came to 18 bases. This chain's CDR3 is CASSSGTGLWEQYF. In DNA, the CDR3 is TGTGCCAGCTCATCGGGGACGGGCCTTTGGGAGCAGTACTTC.

This clone was observed a few times. The chain links TRBV10-2 to TRBJ2-7; 8 bases are a match to TRBD1. The germline V gene has CDR1 WSHSY and CDR2 SAAADI. J was trimmed by 2 bases and V by 7 bases; bases with no gene match: 10. The CDR3 totals 15 residues. CDR3 nucleotide sequence: TGCGCCAGCAAAACAAGACAGGGGCTCACCTACGAGCAGTACTTC. This codes for CASKTRQGLTYEQYF.